This T cell receptor beta chain was observed in a study of blood T cell repertoires in COVID-19. Produced via immunoSEQ multiplex PCR; TCRdb's table is partial and in-frame only. Seen here are about 98,000 clones, 86% observed once, and the top ten hold 10%. This clone appeared a single time. The CDR3 extends over 15 amino acids. Germline V gene data show CDR1 as SEHNR and CDR2 as FQNEAQ (reference sequence). Trimming cost V 1 base and J 3 bases; bases outside gene matches: 3. J is TRBJ1-3 and V is TRBV7-9; TRBD1 matches at 7 bases. The sequenced sample was peripheral blood. This receptor was identified in a man aged 50-59 years with acute or convalescent COVID-19. CDR3 DNA: TGTGCCAGCAGCTTAGAGGGGGCGGATGGAAACACCATATATTTT. Protein sequence: CASSLEGADGNTIYF.